At least ten counts were recorded for the clone carrying this TCR beta chain. This sample was included in a study of CD4 and CD8 cells across lung adenocarcinoma regions. Each CDR3 protein gets one entry after TCRdb re-called the PCR reads with MiXCR. The sample yields around 9,800 distinct CDR3 sequences, approximately 55% seen once. This CDR3 region has 16 residues. Trimming removed 6 bases at V and 2 bases at J, with 18 bases between. Material: CD4+ T cells from the center of a lung tumor. This clonotype originated in a male donor with lung adenocarcinoma. The CD4 and CD8 labels of this study may be unreliable. The genes are TRBV12-3 or TRBV12-4 and TRBJ2-3; D not resolved. CDR3 protein: CASSPRVSSSTDTQYF. Written as DNA, the CDR3 is TGTGCCAGCAGCCCCCGTGTTTCCAGTTCCACAGATACGCAGTATTTT.